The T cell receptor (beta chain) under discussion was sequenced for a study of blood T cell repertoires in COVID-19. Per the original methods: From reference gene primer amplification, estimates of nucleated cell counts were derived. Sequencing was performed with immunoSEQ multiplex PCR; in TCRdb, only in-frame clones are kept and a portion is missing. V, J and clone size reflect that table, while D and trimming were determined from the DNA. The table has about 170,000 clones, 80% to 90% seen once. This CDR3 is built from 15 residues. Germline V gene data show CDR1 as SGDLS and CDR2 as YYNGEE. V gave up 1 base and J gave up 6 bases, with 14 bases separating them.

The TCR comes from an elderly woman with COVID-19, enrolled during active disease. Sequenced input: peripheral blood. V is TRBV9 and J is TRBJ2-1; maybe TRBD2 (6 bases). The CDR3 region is CASSVRLAPGNEQFF. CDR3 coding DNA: TGTGCCAGCAGCGTACGGCTAGCGCCGGGCAATGAGCAGTTCTTC.